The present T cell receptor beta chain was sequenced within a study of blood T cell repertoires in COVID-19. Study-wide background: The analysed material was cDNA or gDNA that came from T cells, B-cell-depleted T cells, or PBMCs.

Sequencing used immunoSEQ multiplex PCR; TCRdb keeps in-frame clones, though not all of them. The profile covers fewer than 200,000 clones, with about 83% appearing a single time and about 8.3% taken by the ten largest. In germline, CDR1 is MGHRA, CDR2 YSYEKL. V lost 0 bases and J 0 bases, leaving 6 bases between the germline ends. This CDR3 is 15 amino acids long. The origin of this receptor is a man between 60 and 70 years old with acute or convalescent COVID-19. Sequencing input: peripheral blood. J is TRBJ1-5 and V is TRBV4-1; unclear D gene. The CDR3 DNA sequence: TGCGCCAGCAGCCAAGACGGGGTTAGCAATCAGCCCCAGCATTTT. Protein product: CASSQDGVSNQPQHF.